This T cell receptor (beta chain) was recovered during a study of regulatory T cells in long-lasting Graves disease. The time point denotes: newly diagnosed GD, antithyroid drugs for less than 3 months. RNA from PBMCs was the source of the TCR library. This CDR3 has 17 amino acids. CDR1 and CDR2 (germline): MGHRA, YSYEKL. V shed 5 bases, J shed 4 bases, and the junction held 6 bases outside the gene matches. Libraries of TCR beta came from iRepertoire HTBI primers plus Arm-PCR of CDR3 regions. From the multiplex PCR reads, TCRdb called clonotypes with MiXCR, one entry per CDR3 protein. This sample carries 400,000 to 500,000 distinct CDR3 sequences, just under 15% of them seen once, and the ten largest clones take roughly 17%. This sample also appeared in a second study, on T cells in Graves' hyperthyroidism and ophthalmopathy. In that study: Exclusion of patients followed from uncontrolled infection, other autoimmune disease, pregnancy or lactation. In making diagnoses, clinical symptoms, serum thyroxine and TRAb, thyroid ultrasound and orbital computed tomography were all used.

The sequence was collected from a woman between 25 and 40 years old with Graves disease. The chain joins TRBV4-1 to TRBJ2-1, with 15 nucleotides matching TRBD2. This sample comprised peripheral blood mononuclear cells (PBMCs), obtained at new diagnosis, from a patient treated with antithyroid drugs. This CDR3 reads CASSFRTSGRGYNEQFF. The CDR3 DNA reads as TGCGCCAGCAGCTTTCGGACTAGCGGGAGGGGGTACAATGAGCAGTTCTTC.